This T cell receptor beta chain is drawn from a study of post-analysis software for immune sequencing data. Overall study results and limits: Relative to controls, patients had 5 or 6 TRBV segments at higher frequency, with TRBV5-6, TRBV5-1 and TRBV20-1 among these.

Per the germline V gene, CDR1 is DFQATT and CDR2 is SNEGSKA (reference sequence). The CDR3 length is 11 residues. Trimming shortened V by 7 bases and J by 8 bases, and 14 bases separated the two germline ends. Tagging with unique molecular identifiers was a feature of the TCR beta cDNA libraries. In TCRdb, the PCR reads were re-called with MiXCR into one record per CDR3 protein. This sample has roughly 160,000 distinct CDR3 sequences, with about 36% found just once. This clonotype was seen more than once but under ten times. Antigen unknown. The sequences come from blood, collected after autologous hematopoietic stem cell transplantation. The chain uses TRBV20-1 and TRBJ1-2; D unclear. The origin of this receptor is a girl aged 10-17 years with multiple sclerosis. The CDR3 bases are TGCAGTGTTTGGCGCTCGGAGGGCTACACCTTC. As protein: CSVWRSEGYTF.